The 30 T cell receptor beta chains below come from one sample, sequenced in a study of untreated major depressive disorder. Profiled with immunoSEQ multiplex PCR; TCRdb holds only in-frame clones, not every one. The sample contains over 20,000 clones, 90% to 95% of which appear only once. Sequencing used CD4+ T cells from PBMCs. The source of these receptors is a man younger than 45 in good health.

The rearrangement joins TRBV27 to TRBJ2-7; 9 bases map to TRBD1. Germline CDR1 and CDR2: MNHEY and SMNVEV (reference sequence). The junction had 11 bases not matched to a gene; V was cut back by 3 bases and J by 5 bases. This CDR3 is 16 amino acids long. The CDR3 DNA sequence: TGTGCCAGCAGTTTCCTAAAAACCGGACAGGGGAACGAGCAGTACTTC. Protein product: CASSFLKTGQGNEQYF.

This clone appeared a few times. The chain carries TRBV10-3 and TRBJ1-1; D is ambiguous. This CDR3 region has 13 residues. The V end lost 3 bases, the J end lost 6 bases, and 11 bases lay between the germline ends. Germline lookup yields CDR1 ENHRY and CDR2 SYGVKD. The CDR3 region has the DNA TGTGCCATCAGTGAAGTATCGAGACCTGAAGCTTTCTTT. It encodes CAISEVSRPEAFF.

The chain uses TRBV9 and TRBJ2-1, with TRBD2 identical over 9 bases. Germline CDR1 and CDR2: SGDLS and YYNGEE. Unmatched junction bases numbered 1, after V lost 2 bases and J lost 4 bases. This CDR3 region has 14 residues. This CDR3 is CASSVTSGYNEQFF. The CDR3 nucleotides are TGTGCCAGCAGCGTGACTAGCGGATACAATGAGCAGTTCTTC.

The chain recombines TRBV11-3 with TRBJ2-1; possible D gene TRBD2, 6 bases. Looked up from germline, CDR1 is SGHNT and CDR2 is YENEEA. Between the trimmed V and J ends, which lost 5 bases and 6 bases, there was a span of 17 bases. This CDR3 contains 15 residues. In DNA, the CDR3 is TGTGCCAGCAGCCAGGTGGAGGGGTCGAGCAATGAGCAGTTCTTC. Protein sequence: CASSQVEGSSNEQFF.

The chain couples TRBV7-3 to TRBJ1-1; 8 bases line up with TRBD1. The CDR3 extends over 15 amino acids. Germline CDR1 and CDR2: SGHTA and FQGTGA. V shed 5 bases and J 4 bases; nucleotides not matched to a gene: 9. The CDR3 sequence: CASSPMTGVSTEAFF. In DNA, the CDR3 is TGTGCCAGCAGCCCCATGACAGGGGTGAGCACTGAAGCTTTCTTT.

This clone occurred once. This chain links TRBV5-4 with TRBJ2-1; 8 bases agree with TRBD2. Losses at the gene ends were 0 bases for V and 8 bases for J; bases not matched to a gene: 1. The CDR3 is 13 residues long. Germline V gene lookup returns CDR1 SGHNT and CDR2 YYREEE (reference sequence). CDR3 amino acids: CASSLGLAHEQFF. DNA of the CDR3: TGTGCCAGCAGCTTGGGACTAGCGCATGAGCAGTTCTTC.

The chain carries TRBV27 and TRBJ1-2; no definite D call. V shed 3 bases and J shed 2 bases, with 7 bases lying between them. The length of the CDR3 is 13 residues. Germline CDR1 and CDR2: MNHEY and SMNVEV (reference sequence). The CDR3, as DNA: TGTGCCAGCAGTTTTTCTGGGAACTATGGCTACACCTTC. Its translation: CASSFSGNYGYTF.

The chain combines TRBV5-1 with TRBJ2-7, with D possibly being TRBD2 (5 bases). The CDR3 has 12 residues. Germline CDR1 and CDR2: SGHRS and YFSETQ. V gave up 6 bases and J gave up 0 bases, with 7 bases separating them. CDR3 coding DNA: TGCGCCAGCACCGAGGGCTCCTACGAGCAGTACTTC. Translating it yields CASTEGSYEQYF. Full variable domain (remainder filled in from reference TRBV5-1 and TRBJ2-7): KAGVTQTPRYLIKTRGQQVTLSCSPISGHRSVSWYQQTPGQGLQFLFEYFSETQRNKGNFPGRFSGRQFSNSRSEMNVSTLELGDSALYLCASTEGSYEQYFGPGTRLTVT.

The CDR3 here is CASSRSKAGQISYEQYF. As DNA, the CDR3 is TGCGCCAGCAGCCGTTCTAAAGCGGGACAGATCTCCTACGAGCAGTACTTC. This chain uses TRBV4-1 with TRBJ2-7, with D perhaps assigned TRBD1 or TRBD2 (7 bases each). The CDR3 has 17 amino acids. The V and J ends lost 4 bases and 0 bases respectively, with 19 bases between them. Germline V lookup: CDR1 MGHRA, CDR2 YSYEKL.

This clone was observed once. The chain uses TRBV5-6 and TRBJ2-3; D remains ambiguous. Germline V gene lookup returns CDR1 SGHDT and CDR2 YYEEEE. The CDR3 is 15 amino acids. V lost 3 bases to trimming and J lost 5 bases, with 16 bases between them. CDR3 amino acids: CASSSRWGNGDTQYF. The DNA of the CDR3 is TGTGCCAGCAGCTCCAGGTGGGGAAATGGAGATACGCAGTATTTT.

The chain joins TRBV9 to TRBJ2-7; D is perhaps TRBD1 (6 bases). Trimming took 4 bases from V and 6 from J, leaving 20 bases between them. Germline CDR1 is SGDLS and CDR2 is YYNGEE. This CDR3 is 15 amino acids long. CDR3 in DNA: TGTGCCAGCAGCCCCCTTGGGGGCAGGCCAATCGAGCAGTACTTC. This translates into CASSPLGGRPIEQYF.

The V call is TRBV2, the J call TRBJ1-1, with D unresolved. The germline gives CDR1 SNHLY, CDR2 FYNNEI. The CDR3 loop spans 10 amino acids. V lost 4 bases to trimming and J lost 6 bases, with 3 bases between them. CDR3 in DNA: TGTGCCAGCAGTGTGGCTGAAGCTTTCTTT. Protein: CASSVAEAFF.

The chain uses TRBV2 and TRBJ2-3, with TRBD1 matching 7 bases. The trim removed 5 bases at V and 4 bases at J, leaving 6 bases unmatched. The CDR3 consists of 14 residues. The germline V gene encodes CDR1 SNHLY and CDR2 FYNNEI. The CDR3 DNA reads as TGTGCCAGCAGTCAGGACAGGCAGGCAGATACGCAGTATTTT. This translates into CASSQDRQADTQYF.

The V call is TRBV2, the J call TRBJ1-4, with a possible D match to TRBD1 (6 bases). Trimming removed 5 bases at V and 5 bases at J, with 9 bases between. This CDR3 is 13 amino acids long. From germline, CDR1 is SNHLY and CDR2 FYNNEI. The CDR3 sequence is CASSSTGNEKLFF. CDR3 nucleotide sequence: TGTGCCAGCAGTTCAACAGGGAATGAAAAACTGTTTTTT.

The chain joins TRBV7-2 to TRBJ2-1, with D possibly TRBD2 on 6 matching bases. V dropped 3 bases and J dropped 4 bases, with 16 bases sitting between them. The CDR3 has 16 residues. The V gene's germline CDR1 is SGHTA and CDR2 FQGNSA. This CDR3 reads CASSLSGSQRYNEQFF. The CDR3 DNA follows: TGTGCCAGCAGCTTGAGCGGGTCTCAGAGGTACAATGAGCAGTTCTTC.

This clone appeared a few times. In DNA, the CDR3 is TGCAGCGGCGGGACTCCTTATTGGGAGACCCAGTACTTC. Protein: CSGGTPYWETQYF. The rearrangement uses TRBV29-1 and TRBJ2-5; D perhaps matches TRBD2 (6 bases). The CDR3 totals 13 residues. V lost 7 bases and J lost 5, with 17 bases in between. Germline V gene sequence: CDR1 SQVTM, CDR2 ANQGSEA.

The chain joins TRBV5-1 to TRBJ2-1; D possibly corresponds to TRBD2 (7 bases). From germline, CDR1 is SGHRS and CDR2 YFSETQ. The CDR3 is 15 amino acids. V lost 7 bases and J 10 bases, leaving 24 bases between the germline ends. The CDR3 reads CASAEPASGGGEQFF. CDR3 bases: TGCGCCAGCGCCGAACCGGCTAGCGGAGGGGGAGAGCAGTTCTTC.

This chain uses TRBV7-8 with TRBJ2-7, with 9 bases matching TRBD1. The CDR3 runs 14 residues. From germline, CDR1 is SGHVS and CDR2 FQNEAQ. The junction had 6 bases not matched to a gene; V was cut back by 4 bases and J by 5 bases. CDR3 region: CASSSTGGTNEQYF. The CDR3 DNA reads TGTGCCAGCAGCTCGACAGGGGGGACGAACGAGCAGTACTTC.

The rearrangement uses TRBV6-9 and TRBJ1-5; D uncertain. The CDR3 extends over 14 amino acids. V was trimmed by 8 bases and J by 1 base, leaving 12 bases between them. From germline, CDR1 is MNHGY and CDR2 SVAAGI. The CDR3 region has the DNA TGTGCCAGCCCATGGGGTTTAAGCAATCAGCCCCAGCATTTT. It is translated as CASPWGLSNQPQHF.

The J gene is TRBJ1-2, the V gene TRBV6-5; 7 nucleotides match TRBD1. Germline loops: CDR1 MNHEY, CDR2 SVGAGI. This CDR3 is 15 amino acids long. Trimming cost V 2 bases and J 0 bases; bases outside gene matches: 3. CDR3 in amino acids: CASSYGQAPNYGYTF. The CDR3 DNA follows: TGTGCCAGCAGTTACGGACAGGCTCCTAACTATGGCTACACCTTC.

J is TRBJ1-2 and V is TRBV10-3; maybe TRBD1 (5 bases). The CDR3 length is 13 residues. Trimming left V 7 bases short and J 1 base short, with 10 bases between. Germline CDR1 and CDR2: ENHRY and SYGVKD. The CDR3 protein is CAITAGFNYGYTF. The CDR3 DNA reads TGTGCCATCACCGCAGGGTTTAACTATGGCTACACCTTC.

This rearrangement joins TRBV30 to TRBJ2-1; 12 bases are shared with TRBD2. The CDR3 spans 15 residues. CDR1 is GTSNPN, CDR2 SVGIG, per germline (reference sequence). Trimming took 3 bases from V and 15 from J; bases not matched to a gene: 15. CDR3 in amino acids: CAWSPSRLGLAGLFF. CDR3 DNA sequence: TGTGCCTGGAGCCCCTCCAGGCTGGGACTAGCGGGTCTGTTCTTC.

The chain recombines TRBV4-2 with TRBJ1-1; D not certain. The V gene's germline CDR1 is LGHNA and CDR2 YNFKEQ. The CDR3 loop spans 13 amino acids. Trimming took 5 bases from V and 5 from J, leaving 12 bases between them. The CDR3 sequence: CASSMGLFTEAFF. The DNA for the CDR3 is TGTGCCAGCAGCATGGGGTTGTTTACTGAAGCTTTCTTT.

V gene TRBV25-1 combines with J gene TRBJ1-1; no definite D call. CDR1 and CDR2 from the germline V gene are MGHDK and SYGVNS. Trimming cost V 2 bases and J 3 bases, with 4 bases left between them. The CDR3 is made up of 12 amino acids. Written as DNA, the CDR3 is TGTGCCAGCAGTGAAGAGGACACTGAAGCTTTCTTT. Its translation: CASSEEDTEAFF.

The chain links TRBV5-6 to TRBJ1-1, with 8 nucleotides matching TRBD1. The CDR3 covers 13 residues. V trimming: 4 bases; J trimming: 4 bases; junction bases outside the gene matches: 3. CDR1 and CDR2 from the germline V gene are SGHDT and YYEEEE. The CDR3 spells CASSTGQGTEAFF. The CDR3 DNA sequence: TGTGCCAGCAGCACCGGACAGGGCACTGAAGCTTTCTTT.

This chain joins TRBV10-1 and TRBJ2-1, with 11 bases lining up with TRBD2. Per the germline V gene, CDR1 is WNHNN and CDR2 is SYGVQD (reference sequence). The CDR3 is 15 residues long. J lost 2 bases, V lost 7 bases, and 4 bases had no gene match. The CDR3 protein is CASTPGLAAYNEQFF. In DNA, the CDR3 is TGCGCCAGCACCCCGGGACTAGCGGCCTACAATGAGCAGTTCTTC.

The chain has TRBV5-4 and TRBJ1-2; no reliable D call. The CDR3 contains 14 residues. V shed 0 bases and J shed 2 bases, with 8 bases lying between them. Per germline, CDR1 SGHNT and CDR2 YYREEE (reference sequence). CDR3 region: CASSLGQENYGYTF. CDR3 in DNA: TGTGCCAGCAGCTTGGGGCAGGAAAACTATGGCTACACCTTC.

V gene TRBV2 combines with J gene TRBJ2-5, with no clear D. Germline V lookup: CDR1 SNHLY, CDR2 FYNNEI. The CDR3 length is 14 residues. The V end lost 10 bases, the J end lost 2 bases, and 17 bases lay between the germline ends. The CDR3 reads CATPRRRRQETQYF. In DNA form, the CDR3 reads TGTGCCACTCCGAGGCGGCGACGACAAGAGACCCAGTACTTC. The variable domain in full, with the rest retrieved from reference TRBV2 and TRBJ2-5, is EPEVTQTPSHQVTQMGQEVILRCVPISNHLYFYWYRQILGQKVEFLVSFYNNEISEKSEIFDDQFSVERPDGSNFTLKIRSTKLEDSAMYFCATPRRRRQETQYFGPGTRLLVL.

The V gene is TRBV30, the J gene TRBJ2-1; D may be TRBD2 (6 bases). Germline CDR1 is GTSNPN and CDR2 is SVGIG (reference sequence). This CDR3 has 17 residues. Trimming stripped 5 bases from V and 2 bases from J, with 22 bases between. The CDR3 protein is CAWGGTHRNGAYNEQFF. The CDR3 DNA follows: TGTGCCTGGGGAGGGACGCACAGAAATGGGGCCTACAATGAGCAGTTCTTC.

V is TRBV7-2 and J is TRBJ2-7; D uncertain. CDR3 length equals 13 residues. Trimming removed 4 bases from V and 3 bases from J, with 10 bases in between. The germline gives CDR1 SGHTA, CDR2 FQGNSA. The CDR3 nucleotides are TGTGCCAGCAGCTCCGGGTCCTTCTACGAGCAGTACTTC. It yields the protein CASSSGSFYEQYF.